Shown below are 27 T cell receptor beta chains from a single sample sequenced in a study of beta chain features in type 1 diabetes. Their recognized antigens are unknown. Sequenced material consisted of expressed TCRB transcripts (all of the isolated RNA was reverse transcribed). The table came from immunoSEQ multiplex PCR; TCRdb's copy has only in-frame clones and leaves some out. The sample holds over 300,000 clones, around 8.5% seen once. Study-wide results and caveats: Shorter TCRB CDR3s, moderately but significantly so, were found in Type 1 diabetes patients in all four CD4+ subsets.

The sample taken for sequencing was central memory CD4+ T cells from blood. These receptors all stem from a man younger than 40 with type 1 diabetes.

The chain is built from TRBV5-1 and TRBJ2-6; D is uncertain. V dropped 0 bases and J dropped 4 bases, with 5 bases sitting between them. CDR1 is SGHRS, CDR2 YFSETQ, per germline. This CDR3 has 14 amino acids. The CDR3 coding sequence is TGCGCCAGCAGCTTGGAGGGCGGGGCCAACGTCCTGACTTTC. Protein sequence: CASSLEGGANVLTF.

There are a few counts of this clone. The CDR3 sequence is CASSGTAGPYNSPLHF. CDR3 bases: TGTGCCAGCAGCGGGACAGCCGGTCCCTATAATTCACCCCTCCACTTT. The chain has TRBV7-9 and TRBJ1-6, with 7 bases matching TRBD1. V shed 5 bases and J 2 bases; nucleotides not matched to a gene: 6. This CDR3 region has 16 residues. Germline values: CDR1 SEHNR, CDR2 FQNEAQ (reference sequence).

The chain carries TRBV7-9 and TRBJ1-4; D is undetermined. Per the germline V gene, CDR1 is SEHNR and CDR2 is FQNEAQ (reference sequence). The CDR3 sequence is 13 residues long. V shed 3 bases and J shed 2 bases, with 4 bases lying between them. The CDR3 coding sequence is TGTGCCAGCAGCTTTGGGACTAATGAAAAACTGTTTTTT. Protein sequence: CASSFGTNEKLFF.

This clone was counted a few times. V gene TRBV7-2 combines with J gene TRBJ1-2, with D perhaps TRBD1 (5 bases). V lost 0 bases and J lost 4, with 9 bases in between. The CDR3 contains 14 residues. CDR1 SGHTA and CDR2 FQGNSA come from the germline V gene. The CDR3 region is CASSLAGDPYGYTF. The CDR3 coding sequence is TGTGCCAGCAGCTTAGCGGGGGACCCCTATGGCTACACCTTC.

This clone was seen a few times. The genes are TRBV4-3 and TRBJ1-5, with D tentatively TRBD1 (6 bases). CDR3 size: 16 residues. Germline CDR1 is LGHNA and CDR2 is YSLEER. Trimming took off 4 bases at V and 0 bases at J, with 13 bases between the two ends. The CDR3 nucleotides read TGCGCCAGCAGCCGAGGCACAGGGAATAGCAATCAGCCCCAGCATTTT. Amino acids: CASSRGTGNSNQPQHF.

The chain joins TRBV15 to TRBJ2-1, with 8 positions matching TRBD2. CDR1 and CDR2 (germline): LNHNV, YYDKDF (reference sequence). The CDR3 runs to 13 residues. V shed 0 bases and J 15 bases; nucleotides not matched to a gene: 7. The CDR3 region is CATSRDMERGRFF. CDR3 in DNA: TGTGCCACCAGCAGAGATATGGAGCGGGGGCGGTTCTTC.

This clone was picked up a small number of times. V and J are TRBV7-8 and TRBJ2-3; 14 bases align to TRBD2. V was clipped by 5 bases and J by 0 bases; unmatched bases: 4. This CDR3 region has 17 residues. Germline V gene data show CDR1 as SGHVS and CDR2 as FQNEAQ. CDR3 sequence: CASSLGTSGGSTDTQYF. CDR3 coding DNA: TGTGCCAGCAGCCTAGGGACTAGCGGGGGCAGCACAGATACGCAGTATTTT.

V usage is TRBV18 and J usage is TRBJ1-6; possibly TRBD1 for D (5 bases). Looked up from germline, CDR1 is KGHSH and CDR2 is LQKENI. The V end lost 6 bases, the J end lost 5 bases, and 11 bases lay between the germline ends. The CDR3 has 14 residues. CDR3 in DNA: TGTGCCAGCTCCCTAGGGGCGGATAATTCACCCCTCCACTTT. Its protein product is CASSLGADNSPLHF.

This clone was found a few times. This chain links TRBV12-1 with TRBJ2-2; the table's D call TRBD2 went unverified against the DNA. TRBV12-1 is a known pseudogene. The CDR3 has 17 residues. The CDR3 DNA reads TGTGCCAGCAGCTCCCTATTTGTCTACAAGGGAGCCGGGGAGCTGTTTTTT. Translating it yields CASSSLFVYKGAGELFF.

The chain recombines TRBV14 with TRBJ2-3; D remains ambiguous. Trimming shortened V by 2 bases and J by 2 bases, and 5 bases separated the two germline ends. This CDR3 is built from 13 residues. In germline, CDR1 is SGHDN, CDR2 FVKESK. Here the CDR3 reads CASSQHYTDTQYF. The CDR3 DNA is TGTGCCAGCAGCCAACACTACACAGATACGCAGTATTTT.

This chain connects TRBV7-2 to TRBJ2-2; D is uncertain. Germline V gives CDR1 SGHTA, CDR2 FQGNSA. V lost 5 bases, J lost 1 base, and 5 bases lay in between. The CDR3 contains 13 residues. DNA for the CDR3: TGTGCCAGCAGCCCAGGGAACACCGGGGAGCTGTTTTTT. Protein sequence: CASSPGNTGELFF. Combining the CDR3 with reference TRBV7-2 and TRBJ2-2 gives the whole variable domain GAGVSQSPSNKVTEKGKDVELRCDPISGHTALYWYRQSLGQGLEFLIYFQGNSAPDKSGLPSDRFSAERTGGSVSTLTIQRTQQEDSAVYLCASSPGNTGELFFGEGSRLTVL.

This clone was detected a few times. The rearrangement links TRBV7-9 to TRBJ2-5, with 10 bases matching TRBD1. The J segment lost 5 bases and the V segment lost 4 bases, leaving 7 bases of the junction unmatched. Germline assignment: CDR1 SEHNR and CDR2 FQNEAQ (reference sequence). This CDR3 region has 15 residues. This CDR3 reads CASSSTTGGGETQYF. The CDR3 region has the DNA TGTGCCAGCAGCTCAACGACAGGGGGCGGGGAGACCCAGTACTTC.

This rearrangement joins TRBV11-2 to TRBJ1-6, with TRBD1 identical over 9 bases. From germline, CDR1 is SGHAT and CDR2 FQNNGV. The V segment lost 0 bases and the J segment 9 bases; nucleotides outside the gene matches: 3. The CDR3 length is 15 residues. The CDR3 region is CASSLDGTGSSPLHF. The CDR3 nucleotides are TGTGCCAGCAGCTTAGATGGGACAGGGAGTTCACCCCTCCACTTT.

V and J are TRBV7-9 and TRBJ2-3; TRBD2 might be the D (5 bases). Germline V gene sequence: CDR1 SEHNR, CDR2 FQNEAQ (reference sequence). V lost 1 base and J 4 bases, leaving 18 bases between the germline ends. The CDR3 covers 17 residues. CDR3 protein: CASSLESTRTAPDTQYF. In DNA form, the CDR3 reads TGTGCCAGCAGCTTAGAATCCACTAGAACCGCCCCAGATACGCAGTATTTT.

V usage is TRBV10-3 and J usage is TRBJ2-1, with 10 positions matching TRBD1. The CDR3 sequence is 17 residues long. Germline V CDR1 and CDR2: ENHRY, SYGVKD. The ends lost 2 bases at V and 6 bases at J; junction bases unmatched: 10. CDR3 in DNA: TGTGCCATCAGTGAGCCGACGTCCCGGGACAGGGGCAATGAGCAGTTCTTC. Its protein product is CAISEPTSRDRGNEQFF.

The chain combines TRBV11-2 with TRBJ2-2; no reliable D call. The CDR3 has 16 residues. Germline values: CDR1 SGHAT, CDR2 FQNNGV. Trimming left V 2 bases short and J 0 bases short, with 10 bases between. CDR3 region: CASSLTSMANTGELFF. The DNA for the CDR3 is TGTGCCAGCAGCTTAACGTCTATGGCGAACACCGGGGAGCTGTTTTTT.

The chain's CDR3 is CASSVDQGPDSPLHF. CDR3 sequence (DNA): TGTGCCAGCAGCGTAGATCAGGGGCCGGATTCACCCCTCCACTTT. The V call is TRBV9, the J call TRBJ1-6; weak D call: TRBD1 (6 bases). The CDR3 is 15 amino acids. Germline-derived CDR1 and CDR2 are SGDLS and YYNGEE. With 0 bases removed from V and 8 bases from J, the gap between germline ends came to 12 bases. The whole variable domain, filled in from reference TRBV9 and TRBJ1-6, reads DSGVTQTPKHLITATGQRVTLRCSPRSGDLSVYWYQQSLDQGLQFLIQYYNGEERAKGNILERFSAQQFPDLHSELNLSSLELGDSALYFCASSVDQGPDSPLHFGNGTRLTVT.

This clone came up many times. This sequence joins TRBV4-3 and TRBJ1-1; D possibly corresponds to TRBD1 (6 bases). This CDR3 is 12 amino acids long. The germline gives CDR1 LGHNA, CDR2 YSLEER. The V and J ends lost 0 bases and 11 bases respectively, with 10 bases between them. The CDR3 sequence is CASSQEVGAAFF. In nucleotides, the CDR3 is TGCGCCAGCAGCCAAGAAGTGGGGGCCGCTTTCTTT.

The CDR3 spells CASSPGRAGNTIYF. The CDR3 DNA is TGTGCCAGTAGCCCCGGCAGAGCTGGAAACACCATATATTTT. The chain joins TRBV19 to TRBJ1-3; D ambiguous. Germline V CDR1 and CDR2: LNHDA, SQIVND (reference sequence). The CDR3 is 14 residues long. Trimming cost V 6 bases and J 2 bases, with 11 bases left between them.

This clone has only a few counts. V gene TRBV10-3 combines with J gene TRBJ2-3; D unclear. V was pared by 7 bases and J by 5 bases, with 10 bases between. CDR1 is ENHRY, CDR2 SYGVKD, per germline. CDR3 length equals 12 residues. The CDR3 region has the DNA TGTGCCATCATGGTTTCGGGAGATACGCAGTATTTT. Its translation is CAIMVSGDTQYF.

The chain joins TRBV29-1 to TRBJ1-3, with unresolved D. This CDR3 contains 12 residues. Germline values: CDR1 SQVTM, CDR2 ANQGSEA. Between the trimmed V and J ends, which lost 6 bases and 5 bases, there was a span of 11 bases. CDR3 nucleotide sequence: TGCAGCGTAGTGGGGATGAGAAACACCATATATTTT. This codes for CSVVGMRNTIYF.

This clone occurred a few times. The J gene is TRBJ2-3, the V gene TRBV7-2; possible D gene TRBD2, 5 bases. V dropped 4 bases and J dropped 0 bases, with 11 bases sitting between them. Looked up from germline, CDR1 is SGHTA and CDR2 is FQGNSA. The CDR3 length is 15 residues. The CDR3: CASSSRPGSTDTQYF. CDR3 bases: TGTGCCAGCAGCTCCAGGCCGGGAAGCACAGATACGCAGTATTTT. The full variable domain, in which reference TRBV7-2 and TRBJ2-3 provide the parts outside the CDR3, is GAGVSQSPSNKVTEKGKDVELRCDPISGHTALYWYRQSLGQGLEFLIYFQGNSAPDKSGLPSDRFSAERTGGSVSTLTIQRTQQEDSAVYLCASSSRPGSTDTQYFGPGTRLTVL.

The rearrangement links TRBV5-5 to TRBJ2-3; 8 bases are a match to TRBD2. With V trimmed by 4 bases and J by 1 base, 11 bases remained unmatched. Germline CDR1 SGHKS, CDR2 YYEKEE (reference sequence). The CDR3 has 17 residues. In nucleotides, the CDR3 is TGTGCCAGCAGCCCTCGGGCCGGGACTAGTGGCACAGATACGCAGTATTTT. Amino acids: CASSPRAGTSGTDTQYF.

In this sample, this clone turned up a few times. The rearrangement links TRBV18 to TRBJ2-3; D is perhaps TRBD2 (7 bases). The CDR3 sequence is 17 residues long. The V end was cut by 0 bases, the J end by 4 bases, with 17 bases between. CDR1 and CDR2 from the germline V gene are KGHSH and LQKENI. CDR3 sequence (DNA): TGTGCCAGCTCACCACCGTACCGGGGGGCCTACGCAGATACGCAGTATTTT. Translating it yields CASSPPYRGAYADTQYF.

This clone was observed a handful of times. The same CDR3 can be traced to other DNA sequences in this sample. This chain connects TRBV30 to TRBJ1-2; tentative D call: TRBD1 (5 bases). The CDR3 extends over 13 amino acids. Germline V gives CDR1 GTSNPN, CDR2 SVGIG (reference sequence). The V end lost 2 bases, the J end lost 5 bases, and 12 bases lay between the germline ends. The chain's CDR3 is CAWSYRGGYGYTF. The CDR3 nucleotides read TGTGCCTGGAGTTACCGCGGGGGATATGGCTACACCTTC. Filled out from reference TRBV30 and TRBJ1-2, the complete variable domain reads SQTIHQWPATLVQPVGSPLSLECTVEGTSNPNLYWYRQAAGRGLQLLFYSVGIGQISSEVPQNLSASRPQDRQFILSSKKLLLSDSGFYLCAWSYRGGYGYTFGSGTRLTVV.

This clone was counted a few times. V is TRBV5-6 and J is TRBJ2-1, with unresolved D. This CDR3 contains 11 residues. Trimming removed 4 bases from V and 7 bases from J, with 6 bases in between. In germline, CDR1 is SGHDT, CDR2 YYEEEE. Here the CDR3 DNA reads TGTGCCAGCAGCAGATCTAATGAGCAGTTCTTC. Its protein is CASSRSNEQFF.

The chain employs TRBV4-3 and TRBJ1-3, with 7 bases matching TRBD1. After removal of 1 base from V and 1 base from J, the junction contained 1 base not matched to a gene. This CDR3 is 15 amino acids long. Germline loops: CDR1 LGHNA, CDR2 YSLEER. The CDR3 region is CASSQGDRSGNTIYF. The CDR3 region has the DNA TGCGCCAGCAGCCAAGGGGACAGATCTGGAAACACCATATATTTT.